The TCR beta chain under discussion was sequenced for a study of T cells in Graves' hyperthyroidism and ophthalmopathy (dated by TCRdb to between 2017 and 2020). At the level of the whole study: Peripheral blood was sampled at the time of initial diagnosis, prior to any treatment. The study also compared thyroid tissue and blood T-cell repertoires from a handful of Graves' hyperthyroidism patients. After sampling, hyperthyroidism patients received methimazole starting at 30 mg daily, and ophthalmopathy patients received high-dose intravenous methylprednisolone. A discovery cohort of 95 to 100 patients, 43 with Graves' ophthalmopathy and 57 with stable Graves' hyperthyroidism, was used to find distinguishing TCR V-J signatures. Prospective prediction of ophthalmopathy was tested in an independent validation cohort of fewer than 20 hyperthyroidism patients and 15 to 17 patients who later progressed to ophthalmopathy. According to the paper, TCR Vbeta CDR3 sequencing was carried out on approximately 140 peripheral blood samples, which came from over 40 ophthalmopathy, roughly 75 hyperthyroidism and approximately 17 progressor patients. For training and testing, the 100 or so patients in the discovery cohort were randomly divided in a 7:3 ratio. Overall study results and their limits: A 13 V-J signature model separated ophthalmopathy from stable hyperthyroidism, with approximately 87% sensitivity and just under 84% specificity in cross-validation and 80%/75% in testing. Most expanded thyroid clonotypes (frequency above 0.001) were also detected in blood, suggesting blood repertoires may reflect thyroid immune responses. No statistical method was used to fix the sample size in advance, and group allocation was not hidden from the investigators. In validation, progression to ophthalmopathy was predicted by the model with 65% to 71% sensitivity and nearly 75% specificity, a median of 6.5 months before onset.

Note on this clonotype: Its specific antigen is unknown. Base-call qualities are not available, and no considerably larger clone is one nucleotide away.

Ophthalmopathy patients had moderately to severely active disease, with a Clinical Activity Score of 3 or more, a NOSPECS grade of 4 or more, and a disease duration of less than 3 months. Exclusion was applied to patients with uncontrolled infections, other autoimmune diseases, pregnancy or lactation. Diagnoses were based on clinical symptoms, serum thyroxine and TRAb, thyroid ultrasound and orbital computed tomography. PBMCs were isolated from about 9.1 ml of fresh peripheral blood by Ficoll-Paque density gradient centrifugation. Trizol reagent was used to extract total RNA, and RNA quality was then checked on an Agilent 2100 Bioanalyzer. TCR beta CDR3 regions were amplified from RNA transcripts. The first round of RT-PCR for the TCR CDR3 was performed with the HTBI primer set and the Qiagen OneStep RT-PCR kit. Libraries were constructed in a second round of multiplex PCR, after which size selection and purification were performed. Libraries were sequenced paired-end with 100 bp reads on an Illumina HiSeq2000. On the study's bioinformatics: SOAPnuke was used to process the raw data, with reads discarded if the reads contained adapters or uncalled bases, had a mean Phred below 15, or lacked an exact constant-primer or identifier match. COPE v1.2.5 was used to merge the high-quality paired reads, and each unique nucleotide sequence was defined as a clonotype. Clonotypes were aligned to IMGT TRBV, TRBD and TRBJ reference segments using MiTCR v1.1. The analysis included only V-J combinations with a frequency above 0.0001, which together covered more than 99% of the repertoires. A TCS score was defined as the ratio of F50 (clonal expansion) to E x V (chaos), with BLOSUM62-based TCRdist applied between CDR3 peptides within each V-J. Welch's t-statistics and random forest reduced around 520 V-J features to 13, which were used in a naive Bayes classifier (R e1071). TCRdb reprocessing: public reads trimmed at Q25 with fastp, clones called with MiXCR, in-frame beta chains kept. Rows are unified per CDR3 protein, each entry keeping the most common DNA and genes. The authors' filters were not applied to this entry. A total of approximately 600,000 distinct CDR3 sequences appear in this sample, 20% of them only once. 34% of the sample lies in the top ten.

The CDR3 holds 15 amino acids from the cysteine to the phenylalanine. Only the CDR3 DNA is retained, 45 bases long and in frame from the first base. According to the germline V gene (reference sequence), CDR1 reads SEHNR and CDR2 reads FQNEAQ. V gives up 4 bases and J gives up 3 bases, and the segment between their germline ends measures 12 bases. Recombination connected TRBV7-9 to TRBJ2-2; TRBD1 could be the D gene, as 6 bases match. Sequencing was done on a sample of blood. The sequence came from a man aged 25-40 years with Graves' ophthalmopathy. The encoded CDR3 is CASSSPGHYTGELFF. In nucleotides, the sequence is TGTGCCAGCAGCTCTCCGGGACACTACACCGGGGAGCTGTTTTTT.